This T cell receptor beta chain came from a study of T-cell reconstitution after alpha-beta-depleted transplantation in children. General study results and limits: A year had passed since transplant, and T-cell counts and diversity by then came mostly from newly produced T cells. Several hundred expanded graft clones reportedly gave rise to the alpha-beta T cells present about two months after transplant.

A library of TCRbeta sequences, prepared with unique molecular identifiers, was generated. TCRdb passed the PCR reads through MiXCR, listing each CDR3 protein once. The table has 150,000 to 250,000 distinct CDR3 sequences, about 6% seen once. This clonotype appeared many times. Its antigen remains unidentified. The ends lost 1 base at V and 5 bases at J; junction bases unmatched: 2. Looked up from germline, CDR1 is SGHVS and CDR2 is FNYEAQ. This CDR3 is built from 14 residues. The chain carries TRBV7-6 and TRBJ2-1; 7 bases are shared with TRBD2. The starting material was PBMCs, obtained before TCRalphabeta/CD19-depleted stem cell transplant. This sequence was found in a girl less than two years old with combined immunodeficiency, due to receive a stem cell transplant. CDR3 sequence: CASSLVGGNNEQFF. Here the CDR3 DNA reads TGTGCCAGCAGCTTAGTCGGGGGGAACAATGAGCAGTTCTTC. Filled out from reference TRBV7-6 and TRBJ2-1, the complete variable domain reads GAGVSQSPRYKVTKRGQDVALRCDPISGHVSLYWYRQALGQGPEFLTYFNYEAQQDKSGLPNDRFSAERPEGSISTLTIQRTEQRDSAMYRCASSLVGGNNEQFFGPGTRLTVL.